The 3 T cell receptor beta chains given below trace back to one sample, sequenced in a study of blood T cells in healthy people across ages. Then a second PCR, running roughly 7 to 11 cycles, was carried out with a sample-barcoded 5' primer and a J-beta primer mix. One entry per CDR3 protein results from TCRdb running MiXCR on the 5' RACE reads. The sample lists 1.8 million or so distinct CDR3 sequences, about 39% occurring once. The specimen sequenced was blood. The receptors were gathered from a human donor in good health.

The genes are TRBV4-1 and TRBJ2-5; no clear D. The CDR3 contains 16 residues. The V end was cut by 4 bases, the J end by 2 bases, with 17 bases between. CDR1 and CDR2 (germline): MGHRA, YSYEKL. The CDR3 loop is CASSLGIYSVQETQYF. As DNA, the CDR3 is TGCGCCAGCAGCCTGGGTATTTACAGCGTACAAGAGACCCAGTACTTC.

The rearrangement joins TRBV12-3 or TRBV12-4 to TRBJ1-6; the D gene is possibly TRBD1 (5 bases). The germline V and J ends were trimmed by 4 bases and 6 bases, with 16 bases remaining between them. The CDR3 is 16 residues long. CDR3 sequence reads: CASSSTGTWANSPLHF. As DNA, the CDR3 is TGTGCCAGCAGTTCGACCGGGACTTGGGCTAATTCACCCCTCCACTTT.

A few counts support this clonotype. This chain links TRBV9 with TRBJ2-3, with D possibly being TRBD1 or TRBD2 (6 bases each). CDR3 size: 14 residues. V gave up 0 bases and J gave up 7 bases, with 12 bases separating them. In germline, CDR1 is SGDLS, CDR2 YYNGEE. This CDR3 reads CASSVDSGAYTQYF. The CDR3 nucleotides are TGTGCCAGCAGCGTAGATTCGGGGGCATATACGCAGTATTTT.